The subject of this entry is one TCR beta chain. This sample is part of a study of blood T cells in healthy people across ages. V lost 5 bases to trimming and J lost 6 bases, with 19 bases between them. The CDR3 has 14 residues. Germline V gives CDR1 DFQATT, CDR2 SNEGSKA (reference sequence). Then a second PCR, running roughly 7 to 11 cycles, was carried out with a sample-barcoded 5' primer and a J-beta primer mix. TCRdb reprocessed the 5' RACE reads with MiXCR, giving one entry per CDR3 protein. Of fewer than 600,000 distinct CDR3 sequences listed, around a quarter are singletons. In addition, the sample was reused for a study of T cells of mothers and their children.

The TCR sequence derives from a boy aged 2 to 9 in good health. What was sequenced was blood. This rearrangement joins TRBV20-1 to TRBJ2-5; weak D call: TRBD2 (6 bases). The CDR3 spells CSAPGTPDLKTQYF. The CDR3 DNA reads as TGCAGTGCTCCAGGGACTCCGGACCTGAAGACCCAGTACTTC.